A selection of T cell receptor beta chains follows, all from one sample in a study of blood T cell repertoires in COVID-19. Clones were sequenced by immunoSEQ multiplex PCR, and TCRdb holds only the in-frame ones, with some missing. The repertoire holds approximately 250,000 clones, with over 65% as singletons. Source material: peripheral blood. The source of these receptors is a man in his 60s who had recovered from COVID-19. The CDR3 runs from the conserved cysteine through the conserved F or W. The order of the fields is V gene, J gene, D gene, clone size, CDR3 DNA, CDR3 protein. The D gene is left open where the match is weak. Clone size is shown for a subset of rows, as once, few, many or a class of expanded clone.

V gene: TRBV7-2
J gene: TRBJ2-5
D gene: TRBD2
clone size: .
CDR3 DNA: TGTGCCAGCAGCCCTAGGACTAGCGGCGTAGAGACCCAGTACTTC
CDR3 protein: CASSPRTSGVETQYF

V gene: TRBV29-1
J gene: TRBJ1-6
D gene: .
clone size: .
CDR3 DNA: TGCAGCGTCAGGGGTACCTATAATTCACCCCTCCACTTT
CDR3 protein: CSVRGTYNSPLHF

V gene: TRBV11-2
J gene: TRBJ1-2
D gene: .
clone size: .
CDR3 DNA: TGTGCCAGCAGCCCCGGGGGGGGGAGACAAATTGGCTACACCTTC
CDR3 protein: CASSPGGGRQIGYTF

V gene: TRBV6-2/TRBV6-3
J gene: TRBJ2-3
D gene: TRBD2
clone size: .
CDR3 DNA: TGTGCCAGCAGCTCGGGGGGGCCGACGGGAACGCAGTATTTT
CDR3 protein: CASSSGGPTGTQYF

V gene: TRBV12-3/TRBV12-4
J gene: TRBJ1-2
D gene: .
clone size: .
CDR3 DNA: TGTGCCAGCAGTTTATATCGGGGGTCTGGCTACACCTTC
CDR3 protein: CASSLYRGSGYTF

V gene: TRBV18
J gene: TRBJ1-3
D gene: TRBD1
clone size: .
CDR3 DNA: TGTGCCAGCTCACCACAAAGGGGGCCTGGAAACACCATATATTTT
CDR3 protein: CASSPQRGPGNTIYF

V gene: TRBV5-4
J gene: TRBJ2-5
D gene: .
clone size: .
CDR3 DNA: TGTGCCAGCAGCTTGGACCCGGGAGAGACCCAGTACTTC
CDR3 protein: CASSLDPGETQYF

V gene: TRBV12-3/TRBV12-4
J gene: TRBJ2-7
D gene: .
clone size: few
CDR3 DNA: TGTGCCAGCAGTCCTACTATGAGCTACGAGCAGTACTTC
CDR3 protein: CASSPTMSYEQYF

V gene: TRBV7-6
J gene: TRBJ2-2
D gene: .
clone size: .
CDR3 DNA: TGTGCCAGCAGCGCTACTAGATCCGGGGAGCTGTTTTTT
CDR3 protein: CASSATRSGELFF

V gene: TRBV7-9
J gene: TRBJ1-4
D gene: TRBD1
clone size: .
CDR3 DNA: TGTGCCAGCAGCTTAACCAGGGGGAATGAAAAACTGTTTTTT
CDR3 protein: CASSLTRGNEKLFF

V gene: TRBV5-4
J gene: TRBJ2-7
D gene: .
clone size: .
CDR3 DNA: TGTGCCAGCAGCTTGGTAGGGGGGGTCTCCTACGAGCAGTACTTC
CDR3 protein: CASSLVGGVSYEQYF

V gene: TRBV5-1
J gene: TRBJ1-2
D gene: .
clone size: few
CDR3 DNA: TGCGCCAGCAGCTTTCGGGGTGGCTACACCTTC
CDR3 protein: CASSFRGGYTF

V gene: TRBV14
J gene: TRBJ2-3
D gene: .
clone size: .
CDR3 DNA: TGTGCCAGCAGCCTTTCTGGACAGAACACAGATACGCAGTATTTT
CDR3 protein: CASSLSGQNTDTQYF

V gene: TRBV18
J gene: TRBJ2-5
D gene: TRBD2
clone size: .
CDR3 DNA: TGTGCCAGCTCACCAGAGCGGACTAGCGGACGGGAGACCCAGTACTTC
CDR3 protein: CASSPERTSGRETQYF

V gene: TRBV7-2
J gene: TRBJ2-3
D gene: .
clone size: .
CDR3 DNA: TGTGCCAGCAGCTTAGGTCTCAGGGGGGCATTGGATACGCAGTATTTT
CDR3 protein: CASSLGLRGALDTQYF

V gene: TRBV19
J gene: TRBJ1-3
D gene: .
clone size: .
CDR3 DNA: TGTGCCAGTAGTTCGCCAGGGAGGGCAAACTCTGGAAACACCATATATTTT
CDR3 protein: CASSSPGRANSGNTIYF

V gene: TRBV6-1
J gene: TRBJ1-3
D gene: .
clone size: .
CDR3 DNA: TGTGCCAGCAGTGAAGGGACAGTGCTCTCTGGAAACACCATATATTTT
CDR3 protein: CASSEGTVLSGNTIYF

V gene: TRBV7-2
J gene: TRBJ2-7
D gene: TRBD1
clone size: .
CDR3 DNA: TGTGCCAGCAGCTGGGACAGGTACTACGAGCAGTACTTC
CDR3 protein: CASSWDRYYEQYF

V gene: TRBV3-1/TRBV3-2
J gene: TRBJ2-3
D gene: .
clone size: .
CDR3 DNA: TGTGCCAGCAGCCAAAGGACTCTCACACGCACAGATACGCAGTATTTT
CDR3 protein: CASSQRTLTRTDTQYF

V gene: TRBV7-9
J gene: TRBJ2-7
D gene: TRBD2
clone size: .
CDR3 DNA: TGTGCCAGCAGCTTTGGTGGAGGGAGGGGAGACGAGCAGTACTTC
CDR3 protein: CASSFGGGRGDEQYF

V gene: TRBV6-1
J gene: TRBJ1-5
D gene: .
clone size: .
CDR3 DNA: TGTGCCAGCAGTGAAGCAGGGGGCAATCAGCCCCAGCATTTT
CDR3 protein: CASSEAGGNQPQHF

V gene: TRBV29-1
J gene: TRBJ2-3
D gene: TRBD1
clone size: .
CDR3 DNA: TGCAGCGTTGGAAGTCCGGGACAGGGAACAGATACGCAGTATTTT
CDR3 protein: CSVGSPGQGTDTQYF